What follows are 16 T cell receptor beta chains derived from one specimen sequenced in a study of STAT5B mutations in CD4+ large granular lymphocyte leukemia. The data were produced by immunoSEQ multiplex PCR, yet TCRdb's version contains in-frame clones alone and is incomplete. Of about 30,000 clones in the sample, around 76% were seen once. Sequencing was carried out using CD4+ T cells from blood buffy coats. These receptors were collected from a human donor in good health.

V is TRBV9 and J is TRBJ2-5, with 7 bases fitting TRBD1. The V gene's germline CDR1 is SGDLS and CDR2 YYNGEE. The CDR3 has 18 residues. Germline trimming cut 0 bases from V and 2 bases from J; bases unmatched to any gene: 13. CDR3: CASSVDIRGRTGQETQYF. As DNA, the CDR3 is TGTGCCAGCAGCGTAGATATCCGTGGGCGGACAGGACAAGAGACCCAGTACTTC.

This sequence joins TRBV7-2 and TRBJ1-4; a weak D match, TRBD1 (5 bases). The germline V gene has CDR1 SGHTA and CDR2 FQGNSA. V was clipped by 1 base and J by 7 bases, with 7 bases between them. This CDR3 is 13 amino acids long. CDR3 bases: TGTGCCAGCAGCTTAGGGGGGGGTGAAAAACTGTTTTTT. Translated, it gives CASSLGGGEKLFF.

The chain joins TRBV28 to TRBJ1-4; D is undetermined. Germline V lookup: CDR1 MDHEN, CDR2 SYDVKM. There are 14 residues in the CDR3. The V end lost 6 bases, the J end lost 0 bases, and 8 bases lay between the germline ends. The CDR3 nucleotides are TGTGCCAGCAGGAACCGTGCAACTAATGAAAAACTGTTTTTT. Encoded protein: CASRNRATNEKLFF.

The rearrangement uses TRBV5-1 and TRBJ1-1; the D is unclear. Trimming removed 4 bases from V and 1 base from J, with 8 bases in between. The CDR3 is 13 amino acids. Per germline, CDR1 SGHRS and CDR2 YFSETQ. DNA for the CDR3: TGCGCCAGCAGCATGACCCGGAACACTGAAGCTTTCTTT. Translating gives CASSMTRNTEAFF.

CDR3 protein: CASKRGSGETQYF. CDR3 sequence (DNA): TGTGCCAGCAAGCGGGGGTCGGGGGAGACCCAGTACTTC. This chain links TRBV2 with TRBJ2-5; 8 bases are a match to TRBD2. The germline V gene encodes CDR1 SNHLY and CDR2 FYNNEI. The CDR3 runs 13 residues. The V gene end was trimmed by 7 bases and the J gene end by 5 bases; junction bases not matched to a gene: 6.

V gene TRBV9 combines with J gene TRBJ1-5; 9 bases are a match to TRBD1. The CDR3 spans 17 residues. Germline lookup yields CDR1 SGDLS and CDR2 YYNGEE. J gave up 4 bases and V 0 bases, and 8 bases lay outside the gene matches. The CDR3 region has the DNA TGTGCCAGCAGCGTAGGTTCGGGACAGGGAATAAATCAGCCCCAGCATTTT. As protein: CASSVGSGQGINQPQHF.

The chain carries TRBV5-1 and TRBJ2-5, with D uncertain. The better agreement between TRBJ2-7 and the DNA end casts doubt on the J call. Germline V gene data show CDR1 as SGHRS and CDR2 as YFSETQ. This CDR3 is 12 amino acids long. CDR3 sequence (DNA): TGCGCCAGCAGCTTTGGGGAAAACGAGCAGTACTTC. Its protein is CASSFGENEQYF.

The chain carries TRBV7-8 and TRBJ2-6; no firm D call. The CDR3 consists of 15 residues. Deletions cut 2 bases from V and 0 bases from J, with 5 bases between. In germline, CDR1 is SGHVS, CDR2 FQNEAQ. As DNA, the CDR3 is TGTGCCAGCAGCTTAATGGGCTCTGGGGCCAACGTCCTGACTTTC. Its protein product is CASSLMGSGANVLTF.

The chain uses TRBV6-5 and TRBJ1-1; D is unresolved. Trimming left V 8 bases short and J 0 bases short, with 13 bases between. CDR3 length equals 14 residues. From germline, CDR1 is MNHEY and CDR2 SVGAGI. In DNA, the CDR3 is TGTGCCAGCGCTTCGGGGAGTTTGAACACTGAAGCTTTCTTT. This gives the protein CASASGSLNTEAFF.

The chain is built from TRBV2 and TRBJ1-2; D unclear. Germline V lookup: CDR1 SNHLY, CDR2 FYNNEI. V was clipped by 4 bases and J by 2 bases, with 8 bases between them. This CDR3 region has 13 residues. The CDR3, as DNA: TGTGCCAGCAGTGTCAAACAGAACTATGGCTACACCTTC. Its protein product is CASSVKQNYGYTF.

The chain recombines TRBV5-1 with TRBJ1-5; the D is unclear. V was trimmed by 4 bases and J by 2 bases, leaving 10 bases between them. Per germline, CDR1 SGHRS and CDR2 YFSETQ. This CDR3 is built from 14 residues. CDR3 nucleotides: TGCGCCAGCAGCCCGCGGGGTGGCAATCAGCCCCAGCATTTT. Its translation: CASSPRGGNQPQHF.

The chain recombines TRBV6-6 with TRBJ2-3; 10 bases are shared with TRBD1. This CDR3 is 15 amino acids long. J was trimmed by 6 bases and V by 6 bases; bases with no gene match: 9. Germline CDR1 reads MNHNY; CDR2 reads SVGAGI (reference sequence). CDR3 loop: CASRSPGTGADTQYF. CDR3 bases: TGTGCCAGCAGGTCACCCGGGACAGGGGCTGATACGCAGTATTTT.

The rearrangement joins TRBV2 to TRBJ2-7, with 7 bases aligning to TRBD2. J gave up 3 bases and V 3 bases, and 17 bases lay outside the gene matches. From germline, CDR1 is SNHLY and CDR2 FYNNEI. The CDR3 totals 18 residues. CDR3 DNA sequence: TGTGCCAGCAGTGACGATGTTCCCGGGTCTAGCGGATTCTACGAGCAGTACTTC. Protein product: CASSDDVPGSSGFYEQYF.

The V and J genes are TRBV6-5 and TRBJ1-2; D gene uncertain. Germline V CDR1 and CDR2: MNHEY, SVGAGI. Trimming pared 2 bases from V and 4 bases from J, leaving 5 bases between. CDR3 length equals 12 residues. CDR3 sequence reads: CASSYRAYGYTF. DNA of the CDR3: TGTGCCAGCAGTTACAGGGCCTATGGCTACACCTTC.

The DNA for the CDR3 is TGTGCCAGTAGCCCGATCCGGGGCGGGGGCAATCAGCCCCAGCATTTT. Protein: CASSPIRGGGNQPQHF. The chain uses TRBV19 and TRBJ1-5, with D perhaps matching TRBD1 (5 bases). This CDR3 spans 16 amino acids. CDR1 is LNHDA and CDR2 is SQIVND in the germline V gene (reference sequence). The germline V and J ends were trimmed by 6 bases and 2 bases, with 17 bases remaining between them.

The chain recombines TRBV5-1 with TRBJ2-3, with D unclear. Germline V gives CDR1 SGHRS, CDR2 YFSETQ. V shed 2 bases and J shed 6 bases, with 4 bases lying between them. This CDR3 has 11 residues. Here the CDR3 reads CASSFQDTQYF. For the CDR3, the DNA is TGCGCCAGCAGCTTTCAGGATACGCAGTATTTT.